Detailed here is one T cell receptor beta chain. The sample belongs to a study of blood T cell repertoires in COVID-19. Between the trimmed V and J ends, which lost 2 bases and 3 bases, there was a span of 10 bases. Germline V gene data show CDR1 as SQVTM and CDR2 as ANQGSEA. This CDR3 is built from 13 residues. Repertoires were generated with immunoSEQ multiplex PCR, while TCRdb's copy carries only in-frame clones and drops some. This table has 250,000 or so clones, around four fifths appearing once. The TCR comes from a man aged 25-40 years who had recovered from COVID-19. The sample consisted of peripheral blood. The V call is TRBV29-1, the J call TRBJ1-2, with D maybe TRBD1 (5 bases). CDR3 sequence reads: CSVEREGYYGYTF. In nucleotides, the CDR3 is TGCAGCGTTGAAAGGGAGGGGTACTATGGCTACACCTTC. The full variable domain, in which reference TRBV29-1 and TRBJ1-2 provide the parts outside the CDR3, is SAVISQKPSRDICQRGTSLTIQCQVDSQVTMMFWYRQQPGQSLTLIATANQGSEATYESGFVIDKFPISRPNLTFSTLTVSNMSPEDSSIYLCSVEREGYYGYTFGSGTRLTVV.